These 7 T cell receptor beta chains were sequenced from one sample in a study of T cells after yellow fever vaccination. One entry per CDR3 protein results from TCRdb running MiXCR on the 5' RACE reads. The sample lists over 110,000 distinct CDR3 sequences; 7.7% were seen once. The material was CD4+ T cells sorted from PBMCs, obtained 5 days after the yellow fever booster vaccination. The source is a man aged 30 to 39 who received the YFV17D yellow fever vaccine.

This clonotype was found many times. This chain uses TRBV3-1 with TRBJ1-6; unclear D gene. Trimming took 6 bases from V and 7 from J, leaving 13 bases between them. From germline, CDR1 is LGHDT and CDR2 YNNKEL (reference sequence). CDR3 size: 14 residues. The CDR3: CASRPFTANSPLHF. The DNA of the CDR3 is TGTGCCAGCAGACCATTTACGGCAAATTCACCCCTCCACTTT.

This clonotype was seen ten or more times. This chain links TRBV5-5 with TRBJ2-5; the match to TRBD1 covers 7 bases. Per the germline V gene, CDR1 is SGHKS and CDR2 is YYEKEE (reference sequence). This CDR3 has 15 residues. Unmatched junction bases numbered 9, after V lost 6 bases and J lost 1 base. DNA for the CDR3: TGTGCCAGCACCGAGGACAGGTTTTCCCAAGAGACCCAGTACTTC. It encodes CASTEDRFSQETQYF. The whole variable domain, filled in from reference TRBV5-5 and TRBJ2-5, reads DAGVTQSPTHLIKTRGQQVTLRCSPISGHKSVSWYQQVLGQGPQFIFQYYEKEERGRGNFPDRFSARQFPNYSSELNVNALLLGDSALYLCASTEDRFSQETQYFGPGTRLLVL.

This clonotype was recorded many times. The chain uses TRBV5-1 and TRBJ1-2, with 9 bases aligning to TRBD1. CDR1 SGHRS and CDR2 YFSETQ come from the germline V gene. The CDR3 extends over 15 amino acids. Unmatched junction bases numbered 6, after V lost 3 bases and J lost 3 bases. CDR3 coding DNA: TGCGCCAGCAGCTGGGGGGACAGGGATGACTATGGCTACACCTTC. Amino acids: CASSWGDRDDYGYTF.

Many counts were recorded for this clonotype. The gene calls are TRBV7-2 and TRBJ2-1; perhaps TRBD2 as D (6 bases). This CDR3 is built from 15 residues. V was shortened by 5 bases and J by 7 bases, with 18 bases between the two germline ends. Germline loops: CDR1 SGHTA, CDR2 FQGNSA. CDR3 bases: TGTGCCAGCAGCCCACCGGGGGTTATAGGGAATGAGCAGTTCTTC. Amino acid sequence: CASSPPGVIGNEQFF.

In its sample, this clonotype was seen many times. The V and J genes are TRBV20-1 and TRBJ2-3; D is undetermined. V was cut by 3 bases and J by 2 bases, with 18 bases left in between. CDR3 length: 16 residues. The V gene's germline CDR1 is DFQATT and CDR2 SNEGSKA (reference sequence). This CDR3 is CSARRRALASTDTQYF. The CDR3 DNA is TGCAGTGCTAGGCGTAGAGCGTTAGCTTCCACAGATACGCAGTATTTT.

This clonotype was seen many times. The rearrangement links TRBV7-2 to TRBJ1-3; no clear D. Germline CDR1 reads SGHTA; CDR2 reads FQGNSA. The CDR3 covers 16 residues. V lost 5 bases, J lost 1 base, and 15 bases lay in between. CDR3 amino acids: CASSPSQPLSGNTIYF. CDR3 coding DNA: TGTGCCAGCAGCCCAAGTCAGCCCCTATCTGGAAACACCATATATTTT.

This clonotype showed up many times. This chain uses TRBV5-4 with TRBJ2-1; 10 bases agree with TRBD2. The J segment lost 6 bases and the V segment lost 0 bases, leaving 9 bases of the junction unmatched. CDR1 and CDR2 from the germline V gene are SGHNT and YYREEE (reference sequence). The CDR3 extends over 17 amino acids. The CDR3 loop is CASSLAELAGSGNEQFF. CDR3 bases: TGTGCCAGCAGCTTGGCTGAACTAGCGGGATCGGGCAATGAGCAGTTCTTC.